One sample yielded the 27 T cell receptor beta chains listed below, sequenced in a study of control samples from healthy donors and cancer patients. Clones were sequenced by immunoSEQ multiplex PCR, and TCRdb holds only the in-frame ones, with some missing. The repertoire consists of about 120,000 clones, with 93% occurring once and the leading ten covering about 1.5%. Sequenced: PBMCs. These receptors all come from a middle-aged man with head and neck cancer.

This clone was seen a single time. V gene TRBV24-1 combines with J gene TRBJ1-1; no reliable D call. V was trimmed by 9 bases and J by 1 base, leaving 11 bases between them. This CDR3 contains 13 residues. Germline CDR1 reads KGHDR; CDR2 reads SFDVKD. The CDR3 here is CATPQAGNTEAFF. Here the CDR3 DNA reads TGTGCCACCCCCCAGGCTGGGAACACTGAAGCTTTCTTT.

This clone was observed once. The chain uses TRBV9 and TRBJ2-1; D possibly matches TRBD1 or TRBD2 (6 bases each). Germline lookup yields CDR1 SGDLS and CDR2 YYNGEE. CDR3 size: 16 residues. The germline V and J ends were trimmed by 3 bases and 0 bases, with 13 bases remaining between them. As DNA, the CDR3 is TGTGCCAGCAGCGCTCGGGGGCAGAGCTCCTACAATGAGCAGTTCTTC. Its protein is CASSARGQSSYNEQFF.

CDR3 DNA: TGCGCCAGCAGCCACGGGACAGGGTACGACAATGAGCAGTTCTTC. Translation: CASSHGTGYDNEQFF. The chain recombines TRBV4-3 with TRBJ2-1, with 9 bases fitting TRBD1. The CDR3 runs 15 residues. The V gene's germline CDR1 is LGHNA and CDR2 YSLEER. The V segment lost 3 bases and the J segment 5 bases; nucleotides outside the gene matches: 5.

This rearrangement joins TRBV15 to TRBJ1-4; D call uncertain. This CDR3 is built from 15 residues. V was clipped by 0 bases and J by 8 bases, with 13 bases between them. The germline V gene encodes CDR1 LNHNV and CDR2 YYDKDF (reference sequence). The CDR3 DNA is TGTGCCACCAGCAGAGATGGGATACGGGCCGAAAAACTGTTTTTT. Translating gives CATSRDGIRAEKLFF.

This chain joins TRBV6-5 and TRBJ1-1; no clear D. With 0 bases removed from V and 1 base from J, the gap between germline ends came to 12 bases. Germline CDR1 is MNHEY and CDR2 is SVGAGI. The CDR3 runs to 16 residues. In nucleotides, the CDR3 is TGTGCCAGCAGTTACTCCCTTTTACGAACGAACACTGAAGCTTTCTTT. It yields the protein CASSYSLLRTNTEAFF.

In this sample, this clone turned up once. This rearrangement joins TRBV9 to TRBJ2-5; 9 nucleotides line up with TRBD2. CDR1 and CDR2 (germline): SGDLS, YYNGEE. Unmatched junction bases numbered 8, after V lost 0 bases and J lost 5 bases. The CDR3 sequence is 16 residues long. The CDR3 nucleotides are TGTGCCAGCAGCGTAGGTAGCGGGAGCATCCTGGAGACCCAGTACTTC. This sequence encodes CASSVGSGSILETQYF.

V usage is TRBV6-5 and J usage is TRBJ2-7; maybe TRBD1 (7 bases). V shed 4 bases and J shed 2 bases, with 12 bases lying between them. Germline V gene lookup returns CDR1 MNHEY and CDR2 SVGAGI. This CDR3 region has 14 residues. CDR3 coding DNA: TGTGCCAGCAGTTCCAGGGGGGCCACCTACGAGCAGTACTTC. The encoded protein is CASSSRGATYEQYF.

V gene TRBV5-1 combines with J gene TRBJ1-1; 9 bases line up with TRBD1. Germline-derived CDR1 and CDR2 are SGHRS and YFSETQ. This CDR3 comprises 14 residues. Unmatched junction bases numbered 13, after V lost 10 bases and J lost 6 bases. The CDR3 sequence is CACRGTGGAAEAFF. The CDR3 DNA reads as TGCGCCTGCCGGGGTACAGGGGGCGCGGCTGAAGCTTTCTTT.

The V gene is TRBV2, the J gene TRBJ1-4; perhaps TRBD1 as D (6 bases). V lost 5 bases and J 3 bases, leaving 10 bases between the germline ends. Germline assignment: CDR1 SNHLY and CDR2 FYNNEI. CDR3 length: 14 amino acids. CDR3 in DNA: TGTGCCAGCAGTATACAGGGATCTAATGAAAAACTGTTTTTT. This translates into CASSIQGSNEKLFF.

The chain employs TRBV29-1 and TRBJ2-1; D possibly corresponds to TRBD2 (6 bases). The CDR3 has 14 amino acids. V was pared by 7 bases and J by 4 bases, with 17 bases between. CDR1 and CDR2 from the germline V gene are SQVTM and ANQGSEA. The CDR3 nucleotides are TGCAGCGGGATAGCGTTGGGGGGATACAATGAGCAGTTCTTC. Protein sequence: CSGIALGGYNEQFF.

V is TRBV5-1 and J is TRBJ1-6; no clear D gene. This CDR3 contains 13 residues. From germline, CDR1 is SGHRS and CDR2 YFSETQ. Trimming stripped 7 bases from V and 5 bases from J, with 10 bases between. The CDR3 nucleotides read TGCGCCAGCCGCCTGGGGAATAATTCACCCCTCCACTTT. This gives the protein CASRLGNNSPLHF.

The J gene is TRBJ2-5, the V gene TRBV7-7; tentatively, D is TRBD1 or TRBD2 (6 bases each). The CDR3 consists of 15 residues. V lost 0 bases to trimming and J lost 5 bases, with 13 bases between them. Germline V gene data show CDR1 as SSHAT and CDR2 as FNYEAQ (reference sequence). Here the CDR3 reads CASSLALGGGETQYF. CDR3 DNA sequence: TGTGCCAGCAGCTTAGCGCTGGGGGGCGGTGAGACCCAGTACTTC.

The chain recombines TRBV6-5 with TRBJ2-3; 7 bases align to TRBD2. With V trimmed by 6 bases and J by 3 bases, 6 bases remained unmatched. Germline CDR1 is MNHEY and CDR2 is SVGAGI. The CDR3 is 14 residues long. CDR3 residues: CASSFGGLTDTQYF. CDR3 DNA: TGTGCCAGCAGCTTCGGGGGACTAACAGATACGCAGTATTTT.

This chain joins TRBV3-1 (or the pseudogene TRBV3-2) and TRBJ2-3; D is uncertain. The CDR3 sequence is 13 residues long. Germline CDR1 LGHDT, CDR2 YNNKEL (reference sequence). With 4 bases removed from V and 4 bases from J, the gap between germline ends came to 9 bases. DNA for the CDR3: TGTGCCAGCAGCCGGATCGACCCAGATACGCAGTATTTT. It encodes CASSRIDPDTQYF.

V usage is TRBV24-1 and J usage is TRBJ1-2, with D maybe TRBD1 (5 bases). Germline loops: CDR1 KGHDR, CDR2 SFDVKD. The CDR3 covers 14 residues. The V gene lost 4 bases and the J gene lost 4 bases, with 12 bases spanning the gap. This CDR3 is CATSESAGTYGYTF. CDR3 DNA sequence: TGTGCCACCAGTGAGTCGGCAGGGACCTATGGCTACACCTTC.

The rearrangement links TRBV5-1 to TRBJ2-7; 9 nucleotides align to TRBD1. The CDR3 has 16 amino acids. The germline CDR1 and CDR2 sequences are SGHRS and YFSETQ. The V and J ends lost 4 bases and 5 bases, in that order; junction bases with no gene match: 13. The CDR3, as DNA: TGCGCCAGCAGCCTCAGCACCGGGACAGGGACCCACGAGCAGTACTTC. It is translated as CASSLSTGTGTHEQYF.

The gene calls are TRBV4-3 and TRBJ2-1; D is possibly TRBD1 (6 bases). V lost 5 bases, J lost 7 bases, and 15 bases lay in between. The CDR3 extends over 14 amino acids. Looked up from germline, CDR1 is LGHNA and CDR2 is YSLEER. In DNA, the CDR3 is TGCGCCAGCAGCACCCTGACAGGCCGTAATGAGCAGTTCTTC. Translating gives CASSTLTGRNEQFF.

This clone was seen only once. The V and J genes are TRBV5-6 and TRBJ1-2; perhaps TRBD1 as D (5 bases). Trimming left V 2 bases short and J 5 bases short, with 13 bases between. The CDR3 has 14 amino acids. Germline assignment: CDR1 SGHDT and CDR2 YYEEEE. In DNA, the CDR3 is TGTGCCAGCAGCTTACCACAGGAACTTTATGGCTACACCTTC. It specifies CASSLPQELYGYTF. The full variable domain, with the rest looked up from reference TRBV5-6 and TRBJ1-2, is DAGVTQSPTHLIKTRGQQVTLRCSPKSGHDTVSWYQQALGQGPQFIFQYYEEEERQRGNFPDRFSGHQFPNYSSELNVNALLLGDSALYLCASSLPQELYGYTFGSGTRLTVV.

This clone was seen only once. The chain recombines TRBV27 with TRBJ1-1; maybe TRBD1 (6 bases). Germline lookup yields CDR1 MNHEY and CDR2 SMNVEV (reference sequence). This CDR3 comprises 14 residues. V gave up 3 bases and J gave up 4 bases, with 12 bases separating them. CDR3 nucleotide sequence: TGTGCCAGCAGTTTGGGGGGCGTGGGCACTGAAGCTTTCTTT. This gives the protein CASSLGGVGTEAFF.

The chain carries TRBV30 and TRBJ1-5; D ambiguous. V lost 3 bases, J lost 1 base, and 7 bases lay in between. Germline assignment: CDR1 GTSNPN and CDR2 SVGIG (reference sequence). The CDR3 sequence is 13 residues long. CDR3 residues: CAWSQGSNQPQHF. CDR3 sequence (DNA): TGTGCCTGGAGCCAAGGGAGCAATCAGCCCCAGCATTTT.

The V and J genes are TRBV29-1 and TRBJ1-1; D call uncertain. CDR1 is SQVTM, CDR2 ANQGSEA, per germline. V was trimmed by 4 bases and J by 4 bases, leaving 7 bases between them. The CDR3 spans 11 residues. The chain's CDR3 is CSVGWVTEAFF. The CDR3 coding sequence is TGCAGCGTTGGGTGGGTCACTGAAGCTTTCTTT.

The chain uses TRBV5-1 and TRBJ1-3; D gene ambiguous. CDR3 length: 14 residues. Germline CDR1 and CDR2: SGHRS and YFSETQ. V shed 3 bases and J shed 4 bases, with 11 bases lying between them. The CDR3 region has the DNA TGCGCCAGCAGCTCAGGTATATCCGGAAACACCATATATTTT. This codes for CASSSGISGNTIYF.

The chain joins TRBV19 to TRBJ2-1; possible D gene TRBD1, 5 bases. The germline V gene encodes CDR1 LNHDA and CDR2 SQIVND (reference sequence). The germline V and J ends were trimmed by 7 bases and 0 bases, with 10 bases remaining between them. The CDR3 consists of 14 residues. The CDR3 here is CASKRGPSYNEQFF. In DNA form, the CDR3 reads TGTGCCAGTAAAAGGGGCCCCTCCTACAATGAGCAGTTCTTC.

The V gene is TRBV19, the J gene TRBJ1-1; possibly TRBD1 for D (6 bases). V was trimmed by 3 bases and J by 1 base, leaving 12 bases between them. CDR1 and CDR2 (germline): LNHDA, SQIVND (reference sequence). The CDR3 covers 15 residues. The CDR3 loop reads CASSIAGQTNTEAFF. CDR3 coding DNA: TGTGCCAGTAGTATCGCCGGACAGACGAACACTGAAGCTTTCTTT. Full variable domain (remainder filled in from reference TRBV19 and TRBJ1-1): DGGITQSPKYLFRKEGQNVTLSCEQNLNHDAMYWYRQDPGQGLRLIYYSQIVNDFQKGDIAEGYSVSREKKESFPLTVTSAQKNPTAFYLCASSIAGQTNTEAFFGQGTRLTVV.

This chain connects TRBV6-5 to TRBJ2-1; D not certain. Per the germline V gene, CDR1 is MNHEY and CDR2 is SVGAGI. The CDR3 runs to 16 residues. V lost 0 bases, J lost 5 bases, and 14 bases lay in between. The CDR3 here is CASSYSVGSRHNEQFF. The CDR3 bases are TGTGCCAGCAGTTACTCGGTGGGAAGTCGACACAATGAGCAGTTCTTC.

The rearrangement uses TRBV4-1 and TRBJ1-1; D call uncertain. This CDR3 has 15 amino acids. V lost 4 bases and J lost 2, with 14 bases in between. Germline V gene data show CDR1 as MGHRA and CDR2 as YSYEKL. CDR3 protein: CASSLSSRSNTEAFF. CDR3 nucleotides: TGCGCCAGCAGCCTTTCATCCCGGTCAAACACTGAAGCTTTCTTT.

V usage is TRBV15 and J usage is TRBJ1-4; D is ambiguous. The CDR3 has 13 amino acids. The ends were cut back, 9 bases at V and 5 bases at J, with 13 bases in the middle. Germline V lookup: CDR1 LNHNV, CDR2 YYDKDF (reference sequence). CDR3 sequence reads: CATQPAANEKLFF. The CDR3, as DNA: TGTGCCACTCAACCGGCCGCCAATGAAAAACTGTTTTTT.